This TCR beta chain was observed in a study of blood T cell repertoires in COVID-19 (TCRdb year 2020). For the study in its entirety: Samples covering the acute and convalescent phases of COVID-19 were provided by collaborators in the United States, Italy and Spain. The material from the prospective study consisted of cDNA or gDNA derived from T cells, B-cell-depleted T cells, or PBMCs. Deeply sampled blood TCRbeta repertoires from subjects exposed to, actively infected with, or recovered from COVID-19 were included in the dataset. The repertoires were released in a freely available public database meant as a resource for research on the immune response to SARS-CoV-2. Samples came from the ongoing ImmuneRACE study (first 160 participants) plus 1,254 subjects from 6 global collaborators. The sample metadata nearly always contained a de-identified subject ID, COVID-19 status, age in years and sex. HLA class I and class II types, where available, came from metadata supplied by the sample provider rather than from assay-based typing.

A word on this clone: It has no known antigen specificity. Base-call qualities are not available, and no considerably larger clone is one nucleotide away.

Whole blood was collected in K2EDTA tubes by collaborating institutions according to the institutions' own protocols. For TCRbeta analysis, collaborators shipped samples as frozen whole blood, isolated PBMCs, or DNA extracted from either of those sample types. The CDR3, cysteine through phenylalanine, is 17 amino acids long. Only CDR3 DNA remains: 51 bases, in frame from the first base. The germline V gene (reference sequence) specifies SGHNT as CDR1 and YYREEE as CDR2. V lost 4 bases and J lost 0 bases, and the count of bases not matched to a germline gene is 12. TCRbeta CDR3 regions were amplified from genomic DNA using the immunoSEQ Assay, a bias-controlled multiplex PCR. Per the authors' processing: Within the assay, amplification of reference gene primers was used to estimate how many nucleated cells each sample contained. Sequence reads were collapsed and filtered to measure the absolute abundance of every unique TCRbeta CDR3 rearrangement. For each sample, productive Simpson clonality was calculated as the square root of Simpson's diversity index across productive rearrangements. TCRdb carries this immuneACCESS record with in-frame sequences only. Its versions omit some clonotypes, under half of them owing to an unresolved V gene in the studies checked, with the rest unexplained. From that table come the V and J calls and clone size; the DNA was used to work out D and trimming. The sample has more than 200,000 clones on record, approximately 88% of them singletons. Under 30% of the sample is taken by the ten largest.

The full study reports these points: Clinical and demographic metadata were provided uncurated, with the amount varying by source and participant.

The source is a man aged 40-50 years with acute or convalescent COVID-19. Sequencing input: peripheral blood. The rearranged chain carries TRBV5-4 and TRBJ1-1; 7 bases in between match TRBD1. The nucleotide sequence reads TGTGCCAGCAGCGGGCGGGGGGACAGCAGTTTGAACACTGAAGCTTTCTTT. This translates into CASSGRGDSSLNTEAFF. With the rest looked up from the reference TRBV5-4 and TRBJ1-1 genes rather than sequenced, the full variable domain is ETGVTQSPTHLIKTRGQQVTLRCSSQSGHNTVSWYQQALGQGPQFIFQYYREEENGRGNFPPRFSGLQFPNYSSELNVNALELDDSALYLCASSGRGDSSLNTEAFFGQGTRLTVV.